This TCR beta chain stems from a study of shared clonotypes between healthy human individuals. Details on this clone: Antigen specificity is unknown.

Libraries were prepared by immunoSEQ multiplex PCR; TCRdb keeps only in-frame clonotypes and omits some of them. Of over 2 million clones listed, about 95% are singletons. Per germline, CDR1 PRHDT and CDR2 FYEKMQ (reference sequence). The CDR3 has 16 residues. With V trimmed by 6 bases and J by 1 base, 7 bases remained unmatched. Naive CD8 isolation took CD45RO-negative cells positively selected for CCR7 and excluded terminally differentiated effector memory CD45RA+ cells. Findings and caveats of the study: Represented genetic and exposure-history diversity was restricted by having few donors.

Sequencing was carried out using naive CD8+ T cells sorted from blood. The V call is TRBV13, the J call TRBJ2-7, with 12 bases fitting TRBD1. This clonotype was sampled from a man younger than 35 in good health. CDR3 residues: CASSSSGQGASYEQYF. CDR3 coding DNA: TGTGCCAGCAGTTCCTCGGGACAGGGGGCTTCCTACGAGCAGTACTTC.